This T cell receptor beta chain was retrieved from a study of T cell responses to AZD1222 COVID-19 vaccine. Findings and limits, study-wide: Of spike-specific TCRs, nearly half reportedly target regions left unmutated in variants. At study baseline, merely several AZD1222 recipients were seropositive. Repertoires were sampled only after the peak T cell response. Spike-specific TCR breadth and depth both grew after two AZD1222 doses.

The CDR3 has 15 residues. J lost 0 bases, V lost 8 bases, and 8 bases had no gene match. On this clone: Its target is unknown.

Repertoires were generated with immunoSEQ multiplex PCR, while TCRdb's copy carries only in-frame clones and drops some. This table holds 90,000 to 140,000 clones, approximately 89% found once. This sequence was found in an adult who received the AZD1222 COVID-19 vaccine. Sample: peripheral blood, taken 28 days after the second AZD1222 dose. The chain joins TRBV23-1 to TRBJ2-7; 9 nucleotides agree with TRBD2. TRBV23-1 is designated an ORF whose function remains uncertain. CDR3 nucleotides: TGCGCCAGCCCACAGCGGGGGGAAAGCTCCTACGAGCAGTACTTC. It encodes CASPQRGESSYEQYF.